This T cell receptor beta chain emerged from a study of Graves' ophthalmopathy and Graves' hyperthyroidism. Study-wide findings and caveats: Cross-validated, the 13-signature model showed 87.88%/81.08% sensitivity/specificity, and 80%/75% in the test set. Blood was where most expanded thyroid clonotypes above 0.001 frequency also turned up.

Points on this clonotype: Antigen specificity is unknown.

RNA transcripts provided the template for amplifying TCR beta CDR3 regions. After a first-round RT-PCR with HTBI primers, a second-round multiplex PCR was run. A single record per CDR3 protein comes from TCRdb applying MiXCR to the multiplex PCR reads. The table lists about 500,000 distinct CDR3 sequences, approximately 37% of them singletons. Establishment of the diagnosis relied upon clinical symptoms, serum thyroxine, TRAb, thyroid ultrasound and orbital computed tomography. The CDR3 sequence is 13 residues long. Trimming removed 3 bases from V and 7 bases from J; junction bases left unmatched: 3. CDR1 LNHNV and CDR2 YYDKDF come from the germline V gene (reference sequence).

The sequenced material came from peripheral blood or thyroid tissue (not recorded which). This TCR was recovered from an adult man with Graves' hyperthyroidism. This chain joins TRBV15 and TRBJ2-5; 9 nucleotides align to TRBD1. CDR3 DNA: TGTGCCACCAGCAGCTGGACAGGGGCGACCCAGTACTTC. This translates into CATSSWTGATQYF. The full variable domain, its missing parts supplied by reference TRBV15 and TRBJ2-5, is DAMVIQNPRYQVTQFGKPVTLSCSQTLNHNVMYWYQQKSSQAPKLLFHYYDKDFNNEADTPDNFQSRRPNTSFCFLDIRSPGLGDTAMYLCATSSWTGATQYFGPGTRLLVL.